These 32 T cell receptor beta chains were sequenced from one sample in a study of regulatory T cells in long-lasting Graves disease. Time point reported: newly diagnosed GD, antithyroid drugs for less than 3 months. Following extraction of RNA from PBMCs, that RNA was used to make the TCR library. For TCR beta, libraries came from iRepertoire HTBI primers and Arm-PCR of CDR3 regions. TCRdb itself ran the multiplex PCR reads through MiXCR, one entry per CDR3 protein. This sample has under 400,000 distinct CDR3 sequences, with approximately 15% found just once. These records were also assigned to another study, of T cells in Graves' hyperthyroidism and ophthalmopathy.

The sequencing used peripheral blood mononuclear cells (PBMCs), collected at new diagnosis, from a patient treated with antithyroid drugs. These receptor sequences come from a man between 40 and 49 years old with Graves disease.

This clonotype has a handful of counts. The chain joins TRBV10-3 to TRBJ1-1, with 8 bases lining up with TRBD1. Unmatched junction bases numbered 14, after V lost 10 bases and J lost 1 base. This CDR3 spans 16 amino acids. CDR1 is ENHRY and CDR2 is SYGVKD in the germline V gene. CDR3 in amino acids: CATAGDRGRGNTEAFF. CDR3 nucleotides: TGTGCCACCGCGGGAGACAGGGGAAGGGGGAACACTGAAGCTTTCTTT.

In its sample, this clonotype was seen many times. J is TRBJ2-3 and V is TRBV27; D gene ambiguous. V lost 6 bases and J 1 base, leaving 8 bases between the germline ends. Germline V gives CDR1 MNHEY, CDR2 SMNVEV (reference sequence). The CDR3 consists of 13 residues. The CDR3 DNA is TGTGCCAGCAGCGCCCCCCGCACAGATACGCAGTATTTT. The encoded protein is CASSAPRTDTQYF.

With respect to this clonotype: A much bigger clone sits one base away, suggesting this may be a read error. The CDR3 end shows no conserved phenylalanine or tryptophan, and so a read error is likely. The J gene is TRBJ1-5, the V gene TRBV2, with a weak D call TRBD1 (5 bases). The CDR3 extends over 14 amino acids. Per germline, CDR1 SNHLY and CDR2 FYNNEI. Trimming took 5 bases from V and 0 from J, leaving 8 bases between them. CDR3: CASSSQDSNQPQHL. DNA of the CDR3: TGTGCCAGCAGTTCACAGGATAGCAATCAGCCCCAGCATCTT.

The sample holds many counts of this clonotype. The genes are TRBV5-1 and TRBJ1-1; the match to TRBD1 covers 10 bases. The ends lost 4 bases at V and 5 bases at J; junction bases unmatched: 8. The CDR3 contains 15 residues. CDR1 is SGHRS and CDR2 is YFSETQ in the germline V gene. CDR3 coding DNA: TGCGCCAGCAGCAAAGACAGGGGGCGTTGGACTGAAGCTTTCTTT. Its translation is CASSKDRGRWTEAFF.

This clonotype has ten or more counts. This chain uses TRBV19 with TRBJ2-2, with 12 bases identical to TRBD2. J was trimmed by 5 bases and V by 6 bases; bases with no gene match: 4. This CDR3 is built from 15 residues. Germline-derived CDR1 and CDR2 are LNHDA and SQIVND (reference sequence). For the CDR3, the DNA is TGTGCCAGTAGCCGACTAGCGGGGGTTACCGGGGAGCTGTTTTTT. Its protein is CASSRLAGVTGELFF.

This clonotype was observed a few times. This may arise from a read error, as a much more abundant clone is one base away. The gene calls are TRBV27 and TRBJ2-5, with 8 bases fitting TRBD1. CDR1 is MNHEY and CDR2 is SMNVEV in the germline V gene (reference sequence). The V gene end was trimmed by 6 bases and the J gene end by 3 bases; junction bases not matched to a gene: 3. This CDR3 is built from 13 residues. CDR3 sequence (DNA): TGTGCCAGCAGCCGGGGACAGGAAGAGACCCAGTACTTC. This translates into CASSRGQEETQYF.

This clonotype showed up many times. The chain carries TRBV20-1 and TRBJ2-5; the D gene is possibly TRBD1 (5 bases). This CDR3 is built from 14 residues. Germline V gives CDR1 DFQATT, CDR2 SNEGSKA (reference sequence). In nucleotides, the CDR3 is TGCATGACGTCCCAGCCGTCATCAGGGCAGACCCAGTACTTC. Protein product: CMTSQPSSGQTQYF.

This CDR3 reads CASSLSPGLVPDTQYF. In nucleotides, the CDR3 is TGTGCCAGCAGCCTTTCTCCGGGACTAGTCCCAGATACGCAGTATTTT. The chain uses TRBV7-2 and TRBJ2-3, with 8 bases fitting TRBD2. There are 16 residues in the CDR3. Per germline, CDR1 SGHTA and CDR2 FQGNSA. The V and J ends lost 5 bases and 4 bases, in that order; junction bases with no gene match: 11.

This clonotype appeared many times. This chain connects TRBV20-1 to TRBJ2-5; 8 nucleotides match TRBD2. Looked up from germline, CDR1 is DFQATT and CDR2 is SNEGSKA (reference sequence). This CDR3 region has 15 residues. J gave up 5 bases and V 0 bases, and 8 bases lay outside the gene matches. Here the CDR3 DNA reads TGCAGTGCTAGAGATTTCAGCGGGGGTTGGGAGACCCAGTACTTC. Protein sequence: CSARDFSGGWETQYF.

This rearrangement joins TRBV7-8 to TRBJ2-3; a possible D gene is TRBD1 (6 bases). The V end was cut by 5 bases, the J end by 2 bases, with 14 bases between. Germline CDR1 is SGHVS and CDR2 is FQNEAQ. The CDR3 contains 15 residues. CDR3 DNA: TGTGCCAGCAGCCTAACTCGGGGACACACAGATACGCAGTATTTT. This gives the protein CASSLTRGHTDTQYF.

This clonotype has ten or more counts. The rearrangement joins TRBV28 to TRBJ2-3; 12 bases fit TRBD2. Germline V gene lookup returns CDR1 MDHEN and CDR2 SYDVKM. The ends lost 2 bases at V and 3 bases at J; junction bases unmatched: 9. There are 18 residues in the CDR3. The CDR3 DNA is TGTGCCAGCAGTTTAGGAGGTCTAGCGGGGGGGGGAACAGATACGCAGTATTTT. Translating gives CASSLGGLAGGGTDTQYF.

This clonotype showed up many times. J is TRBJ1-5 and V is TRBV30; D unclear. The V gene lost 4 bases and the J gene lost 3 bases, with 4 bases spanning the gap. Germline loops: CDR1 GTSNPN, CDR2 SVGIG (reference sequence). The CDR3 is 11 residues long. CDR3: CAWIHNQPQHF. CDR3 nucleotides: TGTGCCTGGATCCACAATCAGCCCCAGCATTTT.

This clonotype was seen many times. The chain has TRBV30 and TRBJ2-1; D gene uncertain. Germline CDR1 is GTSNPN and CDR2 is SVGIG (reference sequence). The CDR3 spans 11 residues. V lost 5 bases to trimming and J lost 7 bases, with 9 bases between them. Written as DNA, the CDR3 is TGTGCCTGGGGCATCGGAAATGAGCAGTTCTTC. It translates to CAWGIGNEQFF.

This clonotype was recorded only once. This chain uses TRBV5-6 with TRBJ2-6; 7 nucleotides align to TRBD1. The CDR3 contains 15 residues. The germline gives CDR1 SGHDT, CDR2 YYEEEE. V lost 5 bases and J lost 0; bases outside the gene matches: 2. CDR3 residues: CASRTGSSGANVLTF. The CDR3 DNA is TGTGCCAGCAGGACAGGGTCCTCTGGGGCCAACGTCCTGACTTTC.

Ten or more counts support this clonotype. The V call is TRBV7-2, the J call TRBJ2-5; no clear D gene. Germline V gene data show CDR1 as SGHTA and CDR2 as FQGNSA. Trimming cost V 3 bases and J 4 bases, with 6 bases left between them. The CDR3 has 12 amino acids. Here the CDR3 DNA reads TGTGCCAGCAGCTTGTTACGAGAGACCCAGTACTTC. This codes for CASSLLRETQYF.

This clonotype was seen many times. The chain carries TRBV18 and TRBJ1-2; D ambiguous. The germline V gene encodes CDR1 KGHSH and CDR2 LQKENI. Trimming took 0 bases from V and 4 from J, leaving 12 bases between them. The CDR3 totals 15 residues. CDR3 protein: CASSPPGSTFYGYTF. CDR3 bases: TGTGCCAGCTCACCACCCGGCTCCACCTTCTATGGCTACACCTTC.

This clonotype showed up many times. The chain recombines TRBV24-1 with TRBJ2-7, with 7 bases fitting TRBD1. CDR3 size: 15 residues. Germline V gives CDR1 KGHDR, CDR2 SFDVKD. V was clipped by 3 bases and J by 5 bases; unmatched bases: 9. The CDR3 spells CATSDANRDSNEQYF. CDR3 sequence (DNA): TGTGCCACCAGTGATGCCAACCGGGACAGCAACGAGCAGTACTTC.

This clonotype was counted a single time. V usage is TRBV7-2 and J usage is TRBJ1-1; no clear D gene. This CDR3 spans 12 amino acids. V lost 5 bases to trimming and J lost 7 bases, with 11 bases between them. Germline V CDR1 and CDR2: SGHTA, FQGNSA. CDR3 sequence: CASSPTRFEAFF. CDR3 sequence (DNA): TGTGCCAGCAGCCCCACAAGGTTTGAAGCTTTCTTT.

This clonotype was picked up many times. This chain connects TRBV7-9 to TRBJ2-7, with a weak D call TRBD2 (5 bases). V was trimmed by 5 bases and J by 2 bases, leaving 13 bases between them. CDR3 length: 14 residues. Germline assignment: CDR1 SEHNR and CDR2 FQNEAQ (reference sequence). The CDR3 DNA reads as TGTGCCAGCAGCCAATCCGGGGATACCTACGAGCAGTACTTC. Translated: CASSQSGDTYEQYF.

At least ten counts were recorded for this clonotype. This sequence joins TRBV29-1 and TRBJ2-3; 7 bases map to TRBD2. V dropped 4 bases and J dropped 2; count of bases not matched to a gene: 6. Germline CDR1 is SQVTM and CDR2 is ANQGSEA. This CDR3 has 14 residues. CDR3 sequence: CSVASSGNTDTQYF. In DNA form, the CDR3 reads TGCAGCGTTGCCTCCAGCGGGAACACAGATACGCAGTATTTT.

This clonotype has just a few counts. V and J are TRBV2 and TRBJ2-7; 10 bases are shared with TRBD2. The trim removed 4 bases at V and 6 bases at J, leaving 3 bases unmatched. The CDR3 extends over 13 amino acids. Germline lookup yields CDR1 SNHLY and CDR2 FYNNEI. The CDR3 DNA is TGTGCCAGCAGTGTGGTAGCGGGGGGCGAGCAGTACTTC. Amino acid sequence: CASSVVAGGEQYF.

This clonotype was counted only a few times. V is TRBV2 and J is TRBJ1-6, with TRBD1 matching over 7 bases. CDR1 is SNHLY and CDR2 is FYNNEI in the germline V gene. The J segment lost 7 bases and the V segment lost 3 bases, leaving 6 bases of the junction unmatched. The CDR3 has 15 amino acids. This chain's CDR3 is CASSDLAGGNSPLHF. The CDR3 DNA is TGTGCCAGCAGTGACTTGGCAGGGGGAAATTCACCCCTCCACTTT. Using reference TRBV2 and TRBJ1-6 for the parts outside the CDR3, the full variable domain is EPEVTQTPSHQVTQMGQEVILRCVPISNHLYFYWYRQILGQKVEFLVSFYNNEISEKSEIFDDQFSVERPDGSNFTLKIRSTKLEDSAMYFCASSDLAGGNSPLHFGNGTRLTVT.

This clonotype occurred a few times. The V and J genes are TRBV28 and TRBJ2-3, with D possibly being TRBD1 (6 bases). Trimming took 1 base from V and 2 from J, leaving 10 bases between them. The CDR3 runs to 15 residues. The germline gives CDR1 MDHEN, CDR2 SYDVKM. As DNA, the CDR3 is TGTGCCAGCAGTTTATCACAGGGAGCCACAGATACGCAGTATTTT. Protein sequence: CASSLSQGATDTQYF.

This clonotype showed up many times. The CDR3 region has the DNA TGTGCCATCAGTGAGTCGAGTCAACACACTGAAGCTTTCTTT. Translating it yields CAISESSQHTEAFF. This sequence joins TRBV10-3 and TRBJ1-1; D gene ambiguous. The CDR3 loop spans 14 amino acids. With 0 bases removed from V and 3 bases from J, the gap between germline ends came to 8 bases. Germline V gene data show CDR1 as ENHRY and CDR2 as SYGVKD.

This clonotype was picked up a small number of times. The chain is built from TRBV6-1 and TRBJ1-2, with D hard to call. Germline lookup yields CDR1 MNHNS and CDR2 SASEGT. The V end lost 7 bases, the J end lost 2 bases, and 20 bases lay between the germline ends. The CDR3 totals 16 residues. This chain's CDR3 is CASIQSVPSGNYGYTF. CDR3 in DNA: TGTGCCAGCATCCAATCGGTGCCAAGTGGCAACTATGGCTACACCTTC.

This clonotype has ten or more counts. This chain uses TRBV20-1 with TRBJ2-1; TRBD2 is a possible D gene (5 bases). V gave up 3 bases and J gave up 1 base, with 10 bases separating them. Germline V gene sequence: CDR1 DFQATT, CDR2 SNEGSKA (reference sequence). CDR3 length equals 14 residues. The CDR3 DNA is TGCAGTGCTAGGGCGGGTGATTCCTACAATGAGCAGTTCTTC. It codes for CSARAGDSYNEQFF.

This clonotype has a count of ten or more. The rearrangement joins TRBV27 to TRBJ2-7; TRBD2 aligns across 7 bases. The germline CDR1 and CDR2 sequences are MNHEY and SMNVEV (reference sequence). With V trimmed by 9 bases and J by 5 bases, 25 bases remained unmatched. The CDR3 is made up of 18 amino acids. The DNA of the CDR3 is TGTGCCAGAGCCCGCCTAAGCAATCCGCCAGGGAGGGGACACGAGCAGTACTTC. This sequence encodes CARARLSNPPGRGHEQYF.

The CDR3: CASSYPNSGKVGETQYF. For the CDR3, the DNA is TGTGCCAGCAGTTACCCCAACTCCGGGAAGGTGGGGGAGACCCAGTACTTC. This chain uses TRBV6-5 with TRBJ2-3, with D perhaps TRBD2 (5 bases). The J call is in doubt because the DNA end fits TRBJ2-5 better. Germline CDR1 MNHEY, CDR2 SVGAGI. The CDR3 has 17 residues.

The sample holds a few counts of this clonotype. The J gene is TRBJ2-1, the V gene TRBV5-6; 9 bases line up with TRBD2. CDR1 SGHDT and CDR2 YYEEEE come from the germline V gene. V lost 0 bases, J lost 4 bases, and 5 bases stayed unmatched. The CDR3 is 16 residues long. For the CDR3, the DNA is TGTGCCAGCAGCTTGGATGGCGGGGGGGCGTACAATGAGCAGTTCTTC. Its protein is CASSLDGGGAYNEQFF.

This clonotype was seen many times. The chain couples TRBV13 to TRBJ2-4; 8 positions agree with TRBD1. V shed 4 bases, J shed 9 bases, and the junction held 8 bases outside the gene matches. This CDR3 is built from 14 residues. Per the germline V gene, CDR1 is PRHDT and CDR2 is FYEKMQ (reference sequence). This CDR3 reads CASSSRTGSGIQYF. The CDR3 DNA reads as TGTGCCAGCAGCTCACGGACAGGGTCGGGCATTCAGTACTTC.

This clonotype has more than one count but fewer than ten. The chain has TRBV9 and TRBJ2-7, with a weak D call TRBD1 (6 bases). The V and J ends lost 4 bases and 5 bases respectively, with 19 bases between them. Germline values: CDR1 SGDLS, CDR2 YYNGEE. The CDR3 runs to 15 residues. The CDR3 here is CASSPRGHADNEQYF. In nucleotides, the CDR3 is TGTGCCAGCAGCCCGAGGGGACATGCGGACAACGAGCAGTACTTC.

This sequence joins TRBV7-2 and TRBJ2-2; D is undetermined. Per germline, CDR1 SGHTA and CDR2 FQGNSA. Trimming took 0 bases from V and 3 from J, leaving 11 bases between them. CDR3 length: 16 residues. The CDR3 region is CASSLATVSYTGELFF. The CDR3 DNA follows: TGTGCCAGCAGCTTAGCTACTGTCTCTTACACCGGGGAGCTGTTTTTT.